This TCR beta chain was identified in a study of blood T cell repertoires in COVID-19. Overall study context: PBMCs, B-cell-depleted T cells, or T cells were the source of the cDNA or gDNA that made up the material.

With V trimmed by 3 bases and J by 6 bases, 12 bases remained unmatched. Germline CDR1 LNHNV, CDR2 YYDKDF (reference sequence). The CDR3 runs 16 residues. Source study methods: Reference gene primer amplification gave nucleated cell count estimates. TCRdb keeps only in-frame clones here, not all; method: immunoSEQ multiplex PCR. V, J and clone size reflect that table, while D and trimming were determined from the DNA. The sample has a few hundred thousand clones, about 91% seen once; the top ten hold approximately 1.2%. Enrollees, roughly 18 to 95 years old, lived in approximately 25 US areas. The clonotype originates from a middle-aged woman with acute COVID-19. The sequenced sample consisted of PBMCs or T cells enriched from blood (not recorded which). The chain has TRBV15 and TRBJ1-1; TRBD1 matches at 8 bases. CDR3 DNA: TGTGCCACCAGCAGGATCGATCAGGGGGCCGTGGCTGAAGCTTTCTTT. Its protein product is CATSRIDQGAVAEAFF.